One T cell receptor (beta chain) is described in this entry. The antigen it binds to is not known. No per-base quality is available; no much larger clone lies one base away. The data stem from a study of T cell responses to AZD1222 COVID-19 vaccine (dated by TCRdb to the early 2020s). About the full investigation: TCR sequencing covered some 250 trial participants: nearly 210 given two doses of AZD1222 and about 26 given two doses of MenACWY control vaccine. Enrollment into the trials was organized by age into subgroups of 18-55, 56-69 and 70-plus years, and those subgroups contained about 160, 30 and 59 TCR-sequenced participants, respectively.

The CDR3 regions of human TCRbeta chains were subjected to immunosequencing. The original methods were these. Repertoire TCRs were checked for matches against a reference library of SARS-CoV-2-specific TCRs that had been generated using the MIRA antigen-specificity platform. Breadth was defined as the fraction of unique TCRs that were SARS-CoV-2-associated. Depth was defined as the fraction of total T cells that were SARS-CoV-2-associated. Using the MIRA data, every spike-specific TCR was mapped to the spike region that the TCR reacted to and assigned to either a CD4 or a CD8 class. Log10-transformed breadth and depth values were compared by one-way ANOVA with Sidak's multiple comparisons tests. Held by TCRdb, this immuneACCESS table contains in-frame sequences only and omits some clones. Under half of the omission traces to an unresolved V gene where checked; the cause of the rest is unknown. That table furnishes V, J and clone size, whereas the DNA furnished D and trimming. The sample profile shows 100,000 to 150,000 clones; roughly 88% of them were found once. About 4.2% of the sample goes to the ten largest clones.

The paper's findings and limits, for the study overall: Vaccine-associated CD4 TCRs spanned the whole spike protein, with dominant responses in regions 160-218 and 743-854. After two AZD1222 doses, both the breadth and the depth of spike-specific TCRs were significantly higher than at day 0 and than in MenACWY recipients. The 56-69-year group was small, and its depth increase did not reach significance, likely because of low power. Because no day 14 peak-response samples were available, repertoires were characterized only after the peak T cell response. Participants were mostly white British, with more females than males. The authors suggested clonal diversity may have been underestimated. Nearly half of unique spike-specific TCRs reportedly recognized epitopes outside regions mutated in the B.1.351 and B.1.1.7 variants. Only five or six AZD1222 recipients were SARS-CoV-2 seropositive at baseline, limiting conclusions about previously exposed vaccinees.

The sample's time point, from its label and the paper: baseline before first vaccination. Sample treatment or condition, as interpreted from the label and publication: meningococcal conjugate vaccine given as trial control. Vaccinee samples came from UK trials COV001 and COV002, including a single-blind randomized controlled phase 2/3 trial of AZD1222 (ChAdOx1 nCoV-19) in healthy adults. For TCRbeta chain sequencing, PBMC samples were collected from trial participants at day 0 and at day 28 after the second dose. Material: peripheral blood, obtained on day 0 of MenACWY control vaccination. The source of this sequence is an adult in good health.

CDR3 sequence: CASNLRGNRDNSPLHF. The DNA is TGTGCCAGCAACCTCAGGGGAAATCGGGATAATTCACCCCTCCACTTT. Rearrangement joined TRBV2 to TRBJ1-6; TRBD1 is possibly the D segment (6 matching bases). The CDR3 runs 16 amino acids, cysteine and phenylalanine included. Just the 48-base CDR3 DNA is kept, in frame starting at base 1. V loses 7 bases of germline sequence and J loses 5 bases, and the interval between the two ends is 18 bases. CDR1 SNHLY and CDR2 FYNNEI are derived from the germline V gene.